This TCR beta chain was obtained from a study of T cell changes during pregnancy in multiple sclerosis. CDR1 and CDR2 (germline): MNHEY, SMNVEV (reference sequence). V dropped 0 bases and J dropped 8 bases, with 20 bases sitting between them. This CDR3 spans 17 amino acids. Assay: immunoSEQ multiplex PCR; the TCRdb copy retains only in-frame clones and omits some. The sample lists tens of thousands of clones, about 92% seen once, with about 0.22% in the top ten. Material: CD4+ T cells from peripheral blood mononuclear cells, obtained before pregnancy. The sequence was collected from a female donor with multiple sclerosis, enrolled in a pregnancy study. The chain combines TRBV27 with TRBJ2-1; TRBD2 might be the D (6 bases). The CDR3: CASSLSPGLRPGDEQFF. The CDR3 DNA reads TGTGCCAGCAGTTTATCGCCGGGACTCCGCCCTGGGGATGAGCAGTTCTTC.